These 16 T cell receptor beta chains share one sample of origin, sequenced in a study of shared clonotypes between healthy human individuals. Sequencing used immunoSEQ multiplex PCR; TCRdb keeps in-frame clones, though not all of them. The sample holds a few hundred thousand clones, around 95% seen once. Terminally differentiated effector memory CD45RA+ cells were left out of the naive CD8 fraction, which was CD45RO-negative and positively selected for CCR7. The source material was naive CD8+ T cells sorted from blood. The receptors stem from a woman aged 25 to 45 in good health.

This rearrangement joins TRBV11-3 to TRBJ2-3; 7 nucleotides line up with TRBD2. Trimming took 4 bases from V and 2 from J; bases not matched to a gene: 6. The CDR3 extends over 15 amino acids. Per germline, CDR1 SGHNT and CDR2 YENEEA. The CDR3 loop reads CASSSGLGNTDTQYF. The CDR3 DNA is TGTGCCAGCAGCTCCGGACTAGGGAACACAGATACGCAGTATTTT.

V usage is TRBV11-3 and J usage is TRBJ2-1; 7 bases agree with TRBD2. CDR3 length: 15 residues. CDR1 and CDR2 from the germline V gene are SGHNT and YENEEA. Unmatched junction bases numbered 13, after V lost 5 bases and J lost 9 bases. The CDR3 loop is CASSPWGGAGGEQFF. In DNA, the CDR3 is TGTGCCAGCAGCCCCTGGGGGGGAGCAGGAGGTGAGCAGTTCTTC. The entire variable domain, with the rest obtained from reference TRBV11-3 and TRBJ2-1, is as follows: EAGVVQSPRYKIIEKKQPVAFWCNPISGHNTLYWYLQNLGQGPELLIRYENEEAVDDSQLPKDRFSAERLKGVDSTLKIQPAELGDSAVYLCASSPWGGAGGEQFFGPGTRLTVL.

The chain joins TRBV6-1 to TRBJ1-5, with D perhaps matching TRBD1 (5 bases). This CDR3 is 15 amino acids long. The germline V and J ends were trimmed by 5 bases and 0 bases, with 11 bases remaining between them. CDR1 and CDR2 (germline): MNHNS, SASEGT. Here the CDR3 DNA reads TGTGCCAGCAGTCCGGGACGGCATAGCAATCAGCCCCAGCATTTT. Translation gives CASSPGRHSNQPQHF.

The CDR3 sequence: CAWSVTLHNEQFF. Written as DNA, the CDR3 is TGTGCCTGGAGTGTCACCCTTCACAATGAGCAGTTCTTC. The chain links TRBV30 to TRBJ2-1; D is undetermined. The germline V and J ends were trimmed by 0 bases and 5 bases, with 8 bases remaining between them. The length of the CDR3 is 13 residues. CDR1 GTSNPN and CDR2 SVGIG come from the germline V gene (reference sequence).

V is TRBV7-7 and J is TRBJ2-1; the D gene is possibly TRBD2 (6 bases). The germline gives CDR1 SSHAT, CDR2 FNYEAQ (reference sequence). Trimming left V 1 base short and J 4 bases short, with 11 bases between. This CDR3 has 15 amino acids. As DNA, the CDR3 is TGTGCCAGCAGCTTAGGGACGGGGGAGTACAATGAGCAGTTCTTC. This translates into CASSLGTGEYNEQFF.

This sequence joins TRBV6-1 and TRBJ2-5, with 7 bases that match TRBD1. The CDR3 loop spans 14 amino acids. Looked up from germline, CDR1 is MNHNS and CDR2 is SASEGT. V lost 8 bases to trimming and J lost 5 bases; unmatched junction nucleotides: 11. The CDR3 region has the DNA TGTGCCAGCCTCCCCAACAGGGGAAGGGAGACCCAGTACTTC. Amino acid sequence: CASLPNRGRETQYF.

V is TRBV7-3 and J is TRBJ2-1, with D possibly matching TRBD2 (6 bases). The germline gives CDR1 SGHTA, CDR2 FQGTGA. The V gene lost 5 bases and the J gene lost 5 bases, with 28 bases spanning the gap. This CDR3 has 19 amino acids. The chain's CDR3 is CASSPHSSVTSTLNNEQFF. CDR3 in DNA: TGTGCCAGCAGCCCCCATTCTAGCGTCACGAGCACCTTGAACAATGAGCAGTTCTTC.

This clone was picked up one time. The chain's CDR3 is CASSLGQGVEAFF. CDR3 nucleotides: TGTGCCAGCAGCCTGGGACAGGGGGTTGAAGCTTTCTTT. This chain joins TRBV7-6 and TRBJ1-1; 11 nucleotides line up with TRBD1. CDR1 is SGHVS, CDR2 FNYEAQ, per germline. The CDR3 contains 13 residues. J gave up 7 bases and V 5 bases, and 3 bases lay outside the gene matches.

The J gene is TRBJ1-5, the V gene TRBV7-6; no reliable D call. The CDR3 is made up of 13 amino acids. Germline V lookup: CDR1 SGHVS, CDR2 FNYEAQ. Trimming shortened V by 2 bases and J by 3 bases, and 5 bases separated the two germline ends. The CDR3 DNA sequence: TGTGCCAGCAGCTTATCGCACAATCAGCCCCAGCATTTT. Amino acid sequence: CASSLSHNQPQHF.

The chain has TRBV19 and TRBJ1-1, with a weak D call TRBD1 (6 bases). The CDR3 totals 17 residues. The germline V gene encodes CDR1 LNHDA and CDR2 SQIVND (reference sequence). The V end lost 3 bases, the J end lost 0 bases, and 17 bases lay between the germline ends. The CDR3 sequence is CASSILTGGHMNTEAFF. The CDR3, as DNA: TGTGCCAGTAGTATTCTGACAGGTGGACACATGAACACTGAAGCTTTCTTT.

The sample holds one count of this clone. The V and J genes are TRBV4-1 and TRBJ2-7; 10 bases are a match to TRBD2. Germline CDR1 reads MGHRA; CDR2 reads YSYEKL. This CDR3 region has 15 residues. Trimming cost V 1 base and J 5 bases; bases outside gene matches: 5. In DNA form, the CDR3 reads TGCGCCAGCAGCCAAGTAGCGGGAGGATCGGACGAGCAGTACTTC. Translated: CASSQVAGGSDEQYF.

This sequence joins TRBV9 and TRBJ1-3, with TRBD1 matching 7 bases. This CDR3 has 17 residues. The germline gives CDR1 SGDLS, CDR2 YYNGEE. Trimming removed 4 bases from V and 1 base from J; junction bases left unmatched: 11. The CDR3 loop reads CASSPGVGTASGNTIYF. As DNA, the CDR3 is TGTGCCAGCAGCCCAGGGGTCGGGACAGCTTCTGGAAACACCATATATTTT.

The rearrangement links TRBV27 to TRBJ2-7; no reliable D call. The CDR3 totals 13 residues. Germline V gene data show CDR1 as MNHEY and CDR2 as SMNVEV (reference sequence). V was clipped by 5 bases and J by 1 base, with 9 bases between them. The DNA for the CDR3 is TGTGCCAGCAGTCCTACCTTTTCCTACGAGCAGTACTTC. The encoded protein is CASSPTFSYEQYF.

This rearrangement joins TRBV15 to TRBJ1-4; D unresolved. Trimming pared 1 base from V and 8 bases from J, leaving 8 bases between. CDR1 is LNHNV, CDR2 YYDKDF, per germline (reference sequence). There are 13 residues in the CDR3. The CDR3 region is CATSRAGGEKLFF. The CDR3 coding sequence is TGTGCCACCAGCAGAGCAGGCGGGGAAAAACTGTTTTTT. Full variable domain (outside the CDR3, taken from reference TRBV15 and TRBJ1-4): DAMVIQNPRYQVTQFGKPVTLSCSQTLNHNVMYWYQQKSSQAPKLLFHYYDKDFNNEADTPDNFQSRRPNTSFCFLDIRSPGLGDTAMYLCATSRAGGEKLFFGSGTQLSVL.

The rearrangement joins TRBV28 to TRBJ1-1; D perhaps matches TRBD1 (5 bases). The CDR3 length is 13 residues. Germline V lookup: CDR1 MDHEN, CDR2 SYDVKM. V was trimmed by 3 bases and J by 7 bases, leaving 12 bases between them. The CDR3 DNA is TGTGCCAGCAGTTTCAGGCCCGGGGGTGAAGCTTTCTTT. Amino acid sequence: CASSFRPGGEAFF.

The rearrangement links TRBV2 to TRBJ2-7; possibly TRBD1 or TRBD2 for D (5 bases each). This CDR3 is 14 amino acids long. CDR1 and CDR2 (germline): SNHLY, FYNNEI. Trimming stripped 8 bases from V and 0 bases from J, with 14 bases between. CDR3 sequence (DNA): TGTGCCAGCTGCCCGGGACCAGGCTCCTACGAGCAGTACTTC. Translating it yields CASCPGPGSYEQYF.